The 22 T cell receptor beta chains given below trace back to one sample, sequenced in a study of CD8 T cells in Susac syndrome. When the RNA was reverse transcribed, random hexamers were used with an input of 0.5 to 1 ug. TCRdb analysed the immunoSEQ multiplex PCR reads with MiXCR anew, one entry per CDR3 protein. The data contain about 170,000 distinct CDR3 sequences, about 96% of them singletons. Material for sequencing was CD4+ T cells from PBMCs. These receptors originate from a human donor with Susac syndrome.

This sequence joins TRBV3-1 and TRBJ2-3; possible D gene TRBD2, 6 bases. Trimming left V 2 bases short and J 1 base short, with 10 bases between. Germline CDR1 reads LGHDT; CDR2 reads YNNKEL (reference sequence). CDR3 size: 15 residues. CDR3 in amino acids: CASSQSGSRTDTQYF. In nucleotides, the CDR3 is TGTGCCAGCAGCCAATCCGGGAGCCGCACAGATACGCAGTATTTT.

The chain is built from TRBV30 and TRBJ1-2; 9 nucleotides line up with TRBD1. V gave up 0 bases and J gave up 3 bases; unmatched junction bases: 5. This CDR3 contains 15 residues. Germline CDR1 is GTSNPN and CDR2 is SVGIG (reference sequence). CDR3: CAWSVGTGRDYGYTF. The DNA for the CDR3 is TGTGCCTGGAGTGTTGGGACAGGGAGGGACTATGGCTACACCTTC.

The chain recombines TRBV7-9 with TRBJ2-4, with TRBD1 as a possible D gene (5 bases). This CDR3 has 16 amino acids. Looked up from germline, CDR1 is SEHNR and CDR2 is FQNEAQ (reference sequence). V was pared by 5 bases and J by 1 base, with 15 bases between. The CDR3 sequence: CASSLVGRAAKNIQYF. DNA for the CDR3: TGTGCCAGCAGCCTCGTCGGCAGGGCTGCCAAAAACATTCAGTACTTC.

This clonotype was detected a few times. The genes are TRBV11-2 and TRBJ2-4; D could derive from TRBD1 or TRBD2 (5 bases each). CDR3 length equals 13 residues. Trimming removed 0 bases from V and 6 bases from J, with 6 bases in between. Per germline, CDR1 SGHAT and CDR2 FQNNGV. CDR3 nucleotides: TGTGCCAGCAGCTTAGAGAGGGGAAACATTCAGTACTTC. It translates to CASSLERGNIQYF.

J is TRBJ2-5 and V is TRBV25-1; D gene unclear. This CDR3 region has 13 residues. V lost 4 bases and J 4 bases, leaving 10 bases between the germline ends. Germline V gene data show CDR1 as MGHDK and CDR2 as SYGVNS. The CDR3 sequence is CASSGAGVETQYF. The DNA for the CDR3 is TGTGCCAGCAGTGGGGCAGGAGTAGAGACCCAGTACTTC.

The chain has TRBV12-3 or TRBV12-4 and TRBJ2-7; 10 bases fit TRBD1. J was trimmed by 2 bases and V by 7 bases; bases with no gene match: 8. This CDR3 spans 15 amino acids. The CDR3 DNA reads as TGTGCCAGCATTCCGGGACAGGGGTTCCCCTACGAGCAGTACTTC. Encoded protein: CASIPGQGFPYEQYF.

V usage is TRBV6-2 or TRBV6-3 and J usage is TRBJ2-7; D is possibly TRBD1 or TRBD2 (5 bases each). There are 12 residues in the CDR3. Trimming removed 7 bases at V and 3 bases at J, with 10 bases between. The germline gives CDR1 MNHEY, CDR2 SVGEGT. The CDR3 DNA sequence: TGTGCCAGCACCGGGGCGAACTACGAGCAGTACTTC. Translated: CASTGANYEQYF.

The CDR3 region is CASSDQASGGTEAFF. The CDR3 coding sequence is TGTGCCAGCTCTGACCAGGCATCGGGGGGGACTGAAGCTTTCTTT. J is TRBJ1-1 and V is TRBV18; tentatively, D is TRBD1 (5 bases). Germline V gene lookup returns CDR1 KGHSH and CDR2 LQKENI. Between the trimmed V and J ends, which lost 6 bases and 5 bases, there was a span of 19 bases. The CDR3 length is 15 residues.

The V call is TRBV3-1, the J call TRBJ1-4; TRBD1 agrees at 7 bases. Trimming took 6 bases from V and 6 from J; bases not matched to a gene: 7. The germline V gene encodes CDR1 LGHDT and CDR2 YNNKEL (reference sequence). The CDR3 runs to 14 residues. The DNA for the CDR3 is TGTGCCAGCAGACAGACAGGGATGGATGAAAAACTGTTTTTT. Its protein product is CASRQTGMDEKLFF. Full variable domain (remainder filled in from reference TRBV3-1 and TRBJ1-4): DTAVSQTPKYLVTQMGNDKSIKCEQNLGHDTMYWYKQDSKKFLKIMFSYNNKELIINETVPNRFSPKSPDKAHLNLHINSLELGDSAVYFCASRQTGMDEKLFFGSGTQLSVL.

The J gene is TRBJ2-1, the V gene TRBV3-1, with D uncertain. CDR3 size: 15 residues. CDR1 is LGHDT and CDR2 is YNNKEL in the germline V gene (reference sequence). V was cut by 1 base and J by 4 bases, with 11 bases left in between. CDR3 sequence reads: CASSQGSARYNEQFF. In nucleotides, the CDR3 is TGTGCCAGCAGCCAAGGATCGGCTCGTTACAATGAGCAGTTCTTC.

The gene calls are TRBV4-2 and TRBJ2-1, with D maybe TRBD2 (5 bases). Germline V CDR1 and CDR2: LGHNA, YNFKEQ. V lost 0 bases and J 3 bases, leaving 15 bases between the germline ends. CDR3 length equals 17 residues. CDR3: CASSQEGGTTYYNEQFF. The CDR3 DNA reads as TGTGCCAGCAGCCAAGAAGGAGGAACTACCTACTACAATGAGCAGTTCTTC.

The V call is TRBV29-1, the J call TRBJ1-1; D is possibly TRBD1 (5 bases). This CDR3 spans 12 amino acids. CDR1 and CDR2 from the germline V gene are SQVTM and ANQGSEA. Trimming shortened V by 5 bases and J by 4 bases, and 11 bases separated the two germline ends. This CDR3 is CSVYQGSTEAFF. For the CDR3, the DNA is TGCAGCGTTTATCAGGGATCCACTGAAGCTTTCTTT. The full variable domain, rest sourced from reference TRBV29-1 and TRBJ1-1, is SAVISQKPSRDICQRGTSLTIQCQVDSQVTMMFWYRQQPGQSLTLIATANQGSEATYESGFVIDKFPISRPNLTFSTLTVSNMSPEDSSIYLCSVYQGSTEAFFGQGTRLTVV.

The genes are TRBV28 and TRBJ2-7; 8 positions agree with TRBD2. The CDR3 extends over 15 amino acids. The V segment lost 6 bases and the J segment 2 bases; nucleotides outside the gene matches: 9. Germline V CDR1 and CDR2: MDHEN, SYDVKM. Written as DNA, the CDR3 is TGTGCCAGCAGATCCTCGGGAGCGGGAGCCTACGAGCAGTACTTC. Encoded protein: CASRSSGAGAYEQYF.

V usage is TRBV5-1 and J usage is TRBJ2-6; D perhaps matches TRBD1 (6 bases). V was cut by 0 bases and J by 0 bases, with 10 bases left in between. The CDR3 totals 17 residues. Germline V gene sequence: CDR1 SGHRS, CDR2 YFSETQ. The DNA for the CDR3 is TGCGCCAGCAGCTTGGTGACAGGAGCCTCTGGGGCCAACGTCCTGACTTTC. Protein product: CASSLVTGASGANVLTF.

The chain couples TRBV20-1 to TRBJ1-1, with D possibly TRBD1 on 5 matching bases. Per germline, CDR1 DFQATT and CDR2 SNEGSKA (reference sequence). The V gene lost 4 bases and the J gene lost 2 bases, with 11 bases spanning the gap. The CDR3 is 13 amino acids. The CDR3 is CSAKPTANTEAFF. The CDR3 DNA reads TGCAGTGCTAAACCGACAGCAAACACTGAAGCTTTCTTT.

This chain uses TRBV19 with TRBJ2-2; D might be TRBD2 (5 bases). The CDR3 has 14 residues. From germline, CDR1 is LNHDA and CDR2 SQIVND (reference sequence). Trimming shortened V by 7 bases and J by 3 bases, and 12 bases separated the two germline ends. The CDR3 region has the DNA TGTGCCAGTAAAGGGCAGGACTACACCGGGGAGCTGTTTTTT. Translation: CASKGQDYTGELFF.

The chain is built from TRBV20-1 and TRBJ1-1; D is ambiguous. Germline loops: CDR1 DFQATT, CDR2 SNEGSKA (reference sequence). CDR3 size: 12 residues. The ends were cut back, 6 bases at V and 1 base at J, with 9 bases in the middle. The CDR3 here is CSAAPGNTEAFF. In nucleotides, the CDR3 is TGCAGTGCCGCCCCCGGGAACACTGAAGCTTTCTTT.

V and J are TRBV29-1 and TRBJ2-7; D is perhaps TRBD1 (7 bases). V shed 3 bases and J shed 7 bases, with 16 bases lying between them. The germline CDR1 and CDR2 sequences are SQVTM and ANQGSEA. The CDR3 length is 13 residues. The CDR3: CSVEEGAWGEQYF. For the CDR3, the DNA is TGCAGCGTTGAGGAGGGGGCTTGGGGGGAGCAGTACTTC.

The J gene is TRBJ2-5, the V gene TRBV20-1; D gene ambiguous. Trimming pared 6 bases from V and 1 base from J, leaving 15 bases between. The CDR3 is 14 residues long. CDR1 is DFQATT, CDR2 SNEGSKA, per germline (reference sequence). CDR3 nucleotides: TGCAGTGCCTCTATTAGACTTAGCCAAGAGACCCAGTACTTC. It is translated as CSASIRLSQETQYF.

This sequence joins TRBV19 and TRBJ1-2; 10 bases align to TRBD1. J was trimmed by 8 bases and V by 6 bases; bases with no gene match: 6. The germline gives CDR1 LNHDA, CDR2 SQIVND (reference sequence). The CDR3 loop spans 13 amino acids. DNA of the CDR3: TGTGCCAGTAGACCGGGACAGGGGCGAGGCTACACCTTC. Its protein is CASRPGQGRGYTF.

This chain uses TRBV30 with TRBJ2-7; TRBD2 agrees at 7 bases. V was clipped by 0 bases and J by 0 bases; unmatched bases: 5. Germline assignment: CDR1 GTSNPN and CDR2 SVGIG (reference sequence). CDR3 size: 15 residues. The CDR3 DNA follows: TGTGCCTGGAGTGTAAGTGCTAGCGGCTCCTACGAGCAGTACTTC. Its translation is CAWSVSASGSYEQYF.

The table lists this clonotype with a few counts. The V call is TRBV20-1, the J call TRBJ2-5; D not certain. The ends were cut back, 5 bases at V and 4 bases at J, with 8 bases in the middle. In germline, CDR1 is DFQATT, CDR2 SNEGSKA (reference sequence). The CDR3 covers 11 residues. This chain's CDR3 is CSASTGETQYF. The CDR3, as DNA: TGCAGTGCTTCAACTGGAGAGACCCAGTACTTC.